These T cell receptor beta chains were read from a single sample in a study of PD-L1 blockade in urothelial cancer. Assay used: immunoSEQ multiplex PCR; TCRdb lists only in-frame clones, some missing. The profile shows 95,000 to 150,000 clones, about 82% of them singletons. The sequenced sample was PBMCs, obtained around atezolizumab (anti-PD-L1) treatment. The source of these receptors is a man aged 45-65 years with urothelial cancer. Each CDR3 is given with its conserved first and last residue. The D gene is left open where the match is weak. Clone size, where shown, is once, few, many, or a class for clones that have expanded.

cdr3_length	v_call	d_call	clone_size	j_call	cdr3_aa	cdr3_nt
16	TRBV19	TRBD1	-	TRBJ1-4	CASRGDRGRSNEKLFF	TGTGCCAGTAGAGGGGACAGGGGCAGATCCAATGAAAAACTGTTTTTT
15	TRBV19	TRBD2	-	TRBJ2-1	CASSPLAGYSNEQFF	TGTGCCAGTAGTCCACTAGCGGGATATAGCAATGAGCAGTTCTTC
17	TRBV5-1	TRBD2	-	TRBJ2-2	CASSSPLAGGHTGELFF	TGCGCCAGCAGCTCCCCACTAGCGGGAGGGCACACCGGGGAGCTGTTTTTT
13	TRBV6-6	TRBD1	-	TRBJ1-3	CATLGTGSNTIYF	TGTGCCACCCTCGGGACAGGGTCGAACACCATATATTTT
17	TRBV4-1	-	-	TRBJ1-5	CASSPGPGGTTNQPQHF	TGCGCCAGCAGCCCCGGGCCGGGGGGCACCACCAATCAGCCCCAGCATTTT
15	TRBV28	TRBD1	-	TRBJ1-4	CASPDRAAISEKLFF	TGTGCCAGCCCCGACAGGGCTGCGATAAGCGAAAAACTGTTTTTT
15	TRBV19	TRBD1	-	TRBJ1-1	CASSKDRRLNTEAFF	TGTGCCAGTAGTAAGGACAGGAGATTGAACACTGAAGCTTTCTTT
15	TRBV27	TRBD1	-	TRBJ2-7	CASRVGQGASYEQYF	TGTGCCAGCAGGGTCGGACAGGGGGCCTCCTACGAGCAGTACTTC
16	TRBV7-9	TRBD1	-	TRBJ2-5	CASSRGTGVIQETQYF	TGTGCCAGCAGCCGAGGGACAGGGGTCATCCAAGAGACCCAGTACTTC
16	TRBV23-1	TRBD1	-	TRBJ2-1	CASRPSRGSSYNEQFF	TGCGCCAGCAGACCTTCCAGGGGGAGCTCCTACAATGAGCAGTTCTTC
14	TRBV29-1	TRBD2	few	TRBJ2-3	CSVGLAGTTDTQYF	TGCAGCGTTGGACTAGCGGGAACCACAGATACGCAGTATTTT
15	TRBV10-3	-	-	TRBJ1-6	CAISESNGNNSPLHF	TGTGCCATCAGTGAGTCGAACGGGAATAATTCACCCCTCCACTTT
11	TRBV6-6	-	-	TRBJ2-5	CASSPGETQYF	TGTGCCAGCTCCCCCGGAGAGACCCAGTACTTC
18	TRBV10-3	TRBD1	-	TRBJ1-4	CAISDSGQGGRTNEKLFF	TGTGCCATCAGTGACTCAGGACAGGGCGGTCGAACTAATGAAAAACTGTTTTTT
16	TRBV4-2	-	-	TRBJ1-3	CASNTQGQSSGNTIYF	TGTGCCAGCAATACACAGGGTCAGAGCTCTGGAAACACCATATATTTT
13	TRBV28	-	once	TRBJ2-7	CASLSSRGFEQYF	TGTGCCAGCCTCTCATCAAGGGGCTTCGAGCAGTACTTC
14	TRBV5-1	TRBD1	-	TRBJ1-5	CASSLGTGEQPQHF	TGCGCCAGCAGCTTGGGGACAGGCGAGCAGCCCCAGCATTTT
16	TRBV5-1	TRBD2	few	TRBJ2-7	CASSLAGREGTYEQYF	TGCGCCAGCAGCTTGGCCGGGCGGGAGGGTACCTACGAGCAGTACTTC
15	TRBV7-2	-	-	TRBJ2-5	CASSPGSFPEETQYF	TGTGCCAGCAGCCCGGGGTCCTTCCCAGAAGAGACCCAGTACTTC
17	TRBV5-1	TRBD1	-	TRBJ2-7	CASSMGPPDRASYEQYF	TGCGCCAGCAGCATGGGGCCCCCGGACAGGGCTTCCTACGAGCAGTACTTC
14	TRBV5-4	-	-	TRBJ1-5	CASSLGGEDQPQHF	TGTGCCAGCAGCTTAGGCGGGGAGGATCAGCCCCAGCATTTT
15	TRBV11-2	TRBD2	-	TRBJ2-1	CASSLSSGSAYEQFF	TGTGCCAGCAGCTTGTCCAGCGGGAGTGCGTATGAGCAGTTCTTC
15	TRBV15	-	-	TRBJ2-7	CATSRVRVGIGEQYF	TGTGCCACCAGCAGAGTTCGGGTGGGTATTGGCGAGCAGTACTTC
13	TRBV19	-	-	TRBJ2-5	CASTTGNQETQYF	TGTGCCAGTACCACGGGGAACCAAGAGACCCAGTACTTC
15	TRBV11-3	TRBD1	-	TRBJ2-1	CASSLEQGAYNEQFF	TGTGCCAGCAGCTTAGAACAGGGGGCTTACAATGAGCAGTTCTTC
10	TRBV20-1	-	-	TRBJ1-2	CSARRDGYTF	TGCAGTGCTAGGAGGGATGGCTACACCTTC
17	TRBV18	TRBD2	-	TRBJ2-7	CASSPSSGRRAFDEQYF	TGTGCCAGCTCACCGAGTAGCGGGAGACGGGCCTTCGACGAGCAGTACTTC
14	TRBV6-5	TRBD1	-	TRBJ1-2	CASTTGQGASGYTF	TGTGCCAGCACTACGGGACAGGGGGCCTCTGGCTACACCTTC
17	TRBV4-2	TRBD2	-	TRBJ2-1	CASSLPSKRGRINEQFF	TGTGCCAGCAGCCTACCGTCCAAGCGCGGGAGAATCAATGAGCAGTTCTTC
15	TRBV9	-	-	TRBJ2-2	CASSVDIAATGELFF	TGTGCCAGCAGCGTAGATATAGCGGCCACCGGGGAGCTGTTTTTT
14	TRBV6-1	TRBD1	-	TRBJ1-1	CAITGGNRNTEAFF	TGTGCCATTACAGGGGGCAACCGGAACACTGAAGCTTTCTTT
14	TRBV21-1	-	-	TRBJ2-7	CASSKGDRAREQYF	TGTGCCAGCAGCAAAGGGGACAGGGCGAGGGAGCAGTACTTC
16	TRBV7-5	-	-	TRBJ2-7	CARSRVLRDRDYEQYF	TGTGCCAGAAGCCGGGTCCTCCGGGACAGGGACTACGAGCAGTACTTC
14	TRBV2	TRBD1	-	TRBJ1-2	CASMGQGYDYGYTF	TGTGCCAGCATGGGACAGGGTTATGACTATGGCTACACCTTC
16	TRBV19	-	-	TRBJ1-5	CASSTQGYRSNQPQHF	TGTGCCAGTAGTACTCAGGGGTATAGGAGCAATCAGCCCCAGCATTTT
18	TRBV11-2	TRBD2	-	TRBJ2-1	CASSLVGGPSGSGNEQFF	TGTGCCAGCAGCTTAGTTGGGGGGCCTAGCGGGAGTGGCAATGAGCAGTTCTTC
13	TRBV6-5	-	once	TRBJ2-7	CASRPTGSLEQYF	TGTGCCAGCCGCCCGACGGGTTCTCTTGAGCAGTACTTC
19	TRBV11-1	TRBD2	-	TRBJ2-1	CASPRASGMGGQSCNEQFF	TGTGCCAGCCCCCGGGCTAGCGGGATGGGGGGTCAGTCATGCAATGAGCAGTTCTTC
14	TRBV30	TRBD2	-	TRBJ2-7	CAWSVSGRNYEQYF	TGTGCCTGGAGTGTTTCCGGGAGGAACTACGAGCAGTACTTC
17	TRBV5-1	-	-	TRBJ2-6	CASSSGQPSGGANVLTF	TGCGCCAGCAGCTCTGGACAGCCCTCTGGTGGGGCCAACGTCCTGACTTTC
15	TRBV6-6	TRBD2	once	TRBJ2-2	CASSGTSGTAGELFF	TGTGCCAGCAGTGGGACTAGCGGGACCGCCGGGGAGCTGTTTTTT
13	TRBV10-3	-	-	TRBJ1-2	CAISGAGDYGYTF	TGTGCCATCAGTGGAGCAGGGGACTATGGCTACACCTTC
17	TRBV30	TRBD2	-	TRBJ2-1	CAWSPSPRTSGRAEQFF	TGTGCCTGGAGTCCCTCCCCCAGGACTAGCGGGAGGGCAGAGCAGTTCTTC
15	TRBV5-1	-	-	TRBJ1-2	CASSSGGGIRYGYTF	TGCGCCAGCAGCTCTGGGGGGGGGATCCGCTATGGCTACACCTTC
14	TRBV5-6	TRBD1	once	TRBJ1-1	CASSRGQGNTEAFF	TGTGCCAGCAGCCGGGGACAGGGGAACACTGAAGCTTTCTTT
12	TRBV28	-	-	TRBJ1-2	CASRRQGWGYTF	TGTGCCAGCAGACGTCAGGGATGGGGCTACACCTTC
12	TRBV28	-	-	TRBJ1-5	CASSFSFQPQHF	TGTGCCAGCAGTTTCTCGTTTCAGCCCCAGCATTTT
12	TRBV2	TRBD1	-	TRBJ1-1	CASSSQGMEAFF	TGTGCCAGCAGTTCACAGGGGATGGAAGCTTTCTTT
14	TRBV6-6	-	-	TRBJ2-2	CASRRQENTGELFF	TGTGCCAGCAGGAGACAAGAGAACACCGGGGAGCTGTTTTTT
14	TRBV13	-	-	TRBJ2-3	CASSLRGTTDTQYF	TGTGCCAGCAGCTTACGGGGGACCACAGATACGCAGTATTTT
16	TRBV6-6	TRBD1	few	TRBJ1-2	CASSARGIQGTYGYTF	TGTGCCAGCAGTGCCAGGGGGATACAGGGGACCTATGGCTACACCTTC
13	TRBV10-3	-	few	TRBJ1-2	CAISDDDTYGYTF	TGTGCCATCAGTGACGACGACACCTATGGCTACACCTTC
14	TRBV5-1	-	-	TRBJ2-5	CASSLASGQETQYF	TGCGCCAGCAGCTTGGCCAGCGGGCAAGAGACCCAGTACTTC